The present T cell receptor (beta chain) was sequenced within a study of CD8 T cells in Susac syndrome. The V end lost 4 bases, the J end lost 10 bases, and 16 bases lay between the germline ends. The CDR3 length is 13 residues. CDR1 is LGHDT and CDR2 is YNNKEL in the germline V gene (reference sequence). An amount of RNA that ranged from roughly 0.5 to 1 ug was reverse transcribed with random hexamers. TCRdb passed the immunoSEQ multiplex PCR reads through MiXCR, listing each CDR3 protein once. Found here are 110,000 or so distinct CDR3 sequences, approximately 93% of them singletons; the top ten hold about 0.096%.

Source material: CD4+ T cells from PBMCs. The clonotype was recovered from a human donor with multiple sclerosis. The chain combines TRBV3-1 with TRBJ2-5; D may be TRBD1 or TRBD2 (5 bases each). DNA for the CDR3: TGTGCCAGCAGCCCCCAGGGACCTCGAGACCAGTACTTC. Protein: CASSPQGPRDQYF.